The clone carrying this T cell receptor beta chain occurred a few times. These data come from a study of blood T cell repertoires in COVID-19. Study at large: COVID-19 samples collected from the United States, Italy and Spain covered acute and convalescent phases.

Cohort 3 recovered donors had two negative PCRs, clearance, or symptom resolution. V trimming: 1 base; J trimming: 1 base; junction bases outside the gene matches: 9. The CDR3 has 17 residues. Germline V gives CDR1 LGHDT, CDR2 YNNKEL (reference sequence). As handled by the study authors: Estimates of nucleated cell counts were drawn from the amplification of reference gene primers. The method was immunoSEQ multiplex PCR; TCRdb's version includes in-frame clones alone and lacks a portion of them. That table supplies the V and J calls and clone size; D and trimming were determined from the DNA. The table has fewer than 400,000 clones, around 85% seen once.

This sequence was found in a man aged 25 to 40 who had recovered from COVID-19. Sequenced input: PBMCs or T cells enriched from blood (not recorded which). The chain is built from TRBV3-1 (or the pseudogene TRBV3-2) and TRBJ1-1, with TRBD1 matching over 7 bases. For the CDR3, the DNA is TGTGCCAGCAGCCAAGTATCGGGACAGCGGAGGAACACTGAAGCTTTCTTT. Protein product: CASSQVSGQRRNTEAFF.